These T cell receptor beta chains were read from a single sample in a study of blood T cell repertoires in COVID-19. Some clones are missing from TCRdb's copy, which holds only in-frame ones; the method was immunoSEQ multiplex PCR. The sample carries over 20,000 clones, about 89% recorded once. Sample: peripheral blood. These receptors all come from a human donor in a cohort sampled during active COVID-19. CDR3s include the opening cysteine and the closing phenylalanine or tryptophan. A D gene is named only where the DNA matches it firmly. A row's size may be missing; if present it is once, few, many or a size class.

d_call clone_size j_call v_call cdr3_aa cdr3_nt
TRBD1 - TRBJ1-5 TRBV7-2 CASSLVIGGTGPQPQHF TGTGCCAGCAGCTTAGTGATTGGGGGGACAGGGCCCCAGCCCCAGCATTTT
TRBD1 - TRBJ2-7 TRBV6-1 CASSEIGGPYEQYF TGTGCCAGCAGTGAAATAGGGGGCCCCTACGAGCAGTACTTC
- once TRBJ2-7 TRBV6-5 CASSAGGTLSYEQYF TGTGCCAGCAGCGCCGGGGGGACACTCTCCTACGAGCAGTACTTC
- - TRBJ1-5 TRBV2 CASSGQVDNQPQHF TGTGCCAGCAGTGGACAGGTTGACAATCAGCCCCAGCATTTT
- - TRBJ2-1 TRBV9 CASSVEDGSRVNEQFF TGTGCCAGCAGCGTAGAGGACGGGAGTAGGGTCAATGAGCAGTTCTTC
- - TRBJ2-5 TRBV18 CASSPLQETQYF TGTGCCAGCTCACCCTTACAAGAGACCCAGTACTTC
TRBD2 - TRBJ2-5 TRBV29-1 CSVGLGTSGPQETQYF TGCAGCGTTGGACTGGGGACTAGCGGGCCCCAAGAGACCCAGTACTTC
- - TRBJ2-1 TRBV11-3 CASSLEAYNEQFF TGTGCCAGCAGCTTGGAGGCTTACAATGAGCAGTTCTTC
TRBD2 - TRBJ2-3 TRBV11-3 CASRTSGRRDTQYF TGTGCCAGCAGAACTAGCGGGAGGAGAGATACGCAGTATTTT
TRBD2 - TRBJ2-7 TRBV28 CASRASGSYEQYF TGTGCCAGCAGGGCTAGCGGGAGCTACGAGCAGTACTTC
TRBD1 - TRBJ2-7 TRBV10-1 CASSRDSHYEQYF TGCGCCAGCAGCCGGGACAGCCACTACGAGCAGTACTTC
- few TRBJ1-2 TRBV30 CAFSLRDSYGYTF TGTGCCTTCTCACTCCGGGATTCCTATGGCTACACCTTC
- - TRBJ1-6 TRBV19 CASSTGVTYNSPLHF TGTGCCAGTAGTACAGGGGTAACCTATAATTCACCCCTCCACTTT
- - TRBJ1-3 TRBV5-6 CASSLEGPGKSSGNTIYF TGTGCCAGCAGCTTGGAAGGGCCAGGGAAAAGCTCTGGAAACACCATATATTTT
- - TRBJ2-3 TRBV3-1/TRBV3-2 CASSRVIGGTDTQYF TGTGCCAGCAGTCGAGTCATAGGCGGGACAGATACGCAGTATTTT
TRBD2 once TRBJ2-1 TRBV14 CASSRDYPYNEQFF TGTGCCAGCAGCCGGGACTACCCTTACAATGAGCAGTTCTTC
TRBD1 - TRBJ1-3 TRBV19 CASRQGSSGNTIYF TGTGCCAGTAGACAGGGGAGCTCTGGAAACACCATATATTTT
TRBD2 - TRBJ2-7 TRBV6-1 CASSEAGAGGYEQYF TGTGCCAGCAGTGAAGCAGGAGCGGGAGGCTACGAGCAGTACTTC
- - TRBJ2-7 TRBV14 CASSRSRVSEQYF TGTGCCAGCAGCCGAAGCCGGGTCAGCGAGCAGTACTTC
- once TRBJ2-7 TRBV20-1 CSASKGARGSGYEQYF TGCAGTGCTAGTAAAGGAGCTCGAGGGAGCGGCTACGAGCAGTACTTC
TRBD2 - TRBJ2-3 TRBV18 CASSRGLAGEDTQYF TGTGCCAGCTCACGGGGACTAGCGGGAGAAGATACGCAGTATTTT
- - TRBJ2-7 TRBV30 CAWSELGQAGSEQYF TGTGCCTGGAGCGAATTAGGACAGGCGGGGTCCGAGCAGTACTTC
TRBD1 once TRBJ1-4 TRBV2 CASSEQGAREKLFF TGTGCCAGCAGTGAACAGGGGGCGAGGGAAAAACTGTTTTTT
TRBD1 - TRBJ2-7 TRBV5-1 CASSLGTGYEQYF TGCGCCAGCAGCTTGGGGACAGGGTACGAGCAGTACTTC
- - TRBJ2-2 TRBV27 CASSRGGQGTGELFF TGTGCCAGCAGCCGGGGGGGACAGGGTACCGGGGAGCTGTTTTTT
TRBD2 once TRBJ2-2 TRBV7-9 CASSSRLAGDSNTGELFF TGTGCCAGCAGCTCTCGACTAGCGGGTGATTCGAACACCGGGGAGCTGTTTTTT
- - TRBJ1-2 TRBV19 CASSPFGGGYGYTF TGTGCCAGTAGCCCTTTCGGGGGTGGTTATGGCTACACCTTC
TRBD1 - TRBJ2-5 TRBV28 CASSLRTGGARVRETQYF TGTGCCAGCAGTCTGCGAACAGGGGGAGCGCGAGTAAGGGAGACCCAGTACTTC
TRBD2 - TRBJ2-5 TRBV12-5 CASGLRGGAQTQYF TGTGCTAGTGGTTTGCGGGGGGGCGCCCAGACCCAGTACTTC
- - TRBJ2-2 TRBV4-2 CASSPLFNTGELFF TGTGCCAGCAGCCCTCTCTTCAACACCGGGGAGCTGTTTTTT
TRBD1 - TRBJ2-7 TRBV6-5 CASSSGQGAPEYF TGTGCCAGCAGTTCCGGACAGGGGGCCCCGGAGTACTTC
- - TRBJ1-2 TRBV5-1 CASSVSGTNYGYTF TGCGCCAGCAGCGTCTCCGGGACAAACTATGGCTACACCTTC
- - TRBJ2-7 TRBV11-2 CASSLVQGPYEQYF TGTGCCAGCAGCTTAGTTCAGGGGCCCTACGAGCAGTACTTC
TRBD2 - TRBJ2-1 TRBV5-3 CARSWRGGSGEQFF TGTGCCAGAAGCTGGCGGGGGGGTAGCGGAGAGCAGTTCTTC
TRBD1 - TRBJ1-2 TRBV5-6 CASSLGTGFGYTF TGTGCCAGCAGCTTGGGGACAGGGTTTGGCTACACCTTC
TRBD2 few TRBJ2-7 TRBV13 CASSLASGGPSYEQYF TGTGCCAGCAGCTTAGCCAGCGGGGGTCCCTCCTACGAGCAGTACTTC
- - TRBJ1-2 TRBV30 CAWSVRGRVYGYTF TGTGCCTGGAGTGTACGAGGGAGAGTTTATGGCTACACCTTC
TRBD2 - TRBJ2-3 TRBV5-4 CASSTSGTDTQYF TGTGCCAGCAGCACTAGCGGAACGGATACGCAGTATTTT